This passage covers 6 T cell receptor beta chains from one sample sequenced in a study of T cell repertoires in cytomegalovirus infection. MiXCR, run by TCRdb on the reads, gives a single entry per CDR3 protein. The sample includes some 270,000 distinct CDR3 sequences, about a sixth of them seen just once. Sequencing was carried out using CD8+ T cells from PBMCs. Receptor source: a human donor in good health (CMV status not recorded). Some clones in this sample may be carry-over from other donors' samples.

This chain joins TRBV4-3 and TRBJ2-1; 7 bases are a match to TRBD1. Germline lookup yields CDR1 LGHNA and CDR2 YSLEER. CDR3 length: 15 residues. The ends lost 0 bases at V and 3 bases at J; junction bases unmatched: 2. The CDR3 sequence: CASSQDGDSYNEQFF. In DNA form, the CDR3 reads TGCGCCAGCAGCCAAGATGGGGACAGCTACAATGAGCAGTTCTTC.

This clonotype was observed a few times. The rearrangement joins TRBV6-1 to TRBJ2-7; 7 positions match TRBD2. Germline assignment: CDR1 MNHNS and CDR2 SASEGT. V trimming: 1 base; J trimming: 2 bases; junction bases outside the gene matches: 8. The CDR3 length is 16 residues. The CDR3 DNA reads TGTGCCAGCAGTGAAGGTGTAGCGGGTGGACCCTACGAGCAGTACTTC. As protein: CASSEGVAGGPYEQYF.

This chain joins TRBV28 and TRBJ2-5; D uncertain. The CDR3 loop spans 14 amino acids. The germline V gene has CDR1 MDHEN and CDR2 SYDVKM. The ends were cut back, 1 base at V and 4 bases at J, with 10 bases in the middle. DNA for the CDR3: TGTGCCAGCAGTTTATCCCTCTCCAGAGAGACCCAGTACTTC. Translating gives CASSLSLSRETQYF.

This clonotype was seen at least ten times. The V gene is TRBV7-6, the J gene TRBJ2-1, with 10 bases aligning to TRBD1. J gave up 8 bases and V 3 bases, and 1 base lay outside the gene matches. The CDR3 extends over 13 amino acids. Germline V CDR1 and CDR2: SGHVS, FNYEAQ. The CDR3 DNA sequence: TGTGCCAGCAGCTTCGACAGGGGGCATGAGCAGTTCTTC. It specifies CASSFDRGHEQFF.

V gene TRBV27 combines with J gene TRBJ2-6; no reliable D call. Trimming removed 5 bases from V and 2 bases from J, with 7 bases in between. Germline CDR1 is MNHEY and CDR2 is SMNVEV (reference sequence). This CDR3 has 14 residues. The CDR3 coding sequence is TGTGCCAGCAGTGCTGGGGCTGGGGCCAACGTCCTGACTTTC. Translated, it gives CASSAGAGANVLTF.

The chain combines TRBV28 with TRBJ2-1; TRBD2 is a possible D gene (7 bases). V lost 5 bases and J lost 6, with 17 bases in between. The CDR3 is made up of 15 amino acids. CDR1 is MDHEN and CDR2 is SYDVKM in the germline V gene. The chain's CDR3 is CASSPLGGAANEQFF. The CDR3 bases are TGTGCCAGCAGTCCTCTGGGGGGGGCTGCCAATGAGCAGTTCTTC.